The T cell receptor beta chain described here comes from a study of lymphopenia after photon versus proton radiotherapy. From germline, CDR1 is MDHEN and CDR2 SYDVKM. The CDR3 covers 15 residues. V dropped 0 bases and J dropped 9; count of bases not matched to a gene: 3. TCRdb's table, derived via immunoSEQ multiplex PCR, lists solely in-frame clones and lacks some. The table lists tens of thousands of clones, about 88% of them singletons, with about 2% in the top ten. Source: peripheral blood, taken from a patient treated with proton-based radiotherapy. The clonotype originates from a man aged 55 to 70 with pancreatic cancer. The chain employs TRBV28 and TRBJ1-4; 11 bases map to TRBD1. Here the CDR3 reads CASSLWGTGGQKLFF. CDR3 bases: TGTGCCAGCAGTTTATGGGGGACAGGGGGTCAAAAACTGTTTTTT.